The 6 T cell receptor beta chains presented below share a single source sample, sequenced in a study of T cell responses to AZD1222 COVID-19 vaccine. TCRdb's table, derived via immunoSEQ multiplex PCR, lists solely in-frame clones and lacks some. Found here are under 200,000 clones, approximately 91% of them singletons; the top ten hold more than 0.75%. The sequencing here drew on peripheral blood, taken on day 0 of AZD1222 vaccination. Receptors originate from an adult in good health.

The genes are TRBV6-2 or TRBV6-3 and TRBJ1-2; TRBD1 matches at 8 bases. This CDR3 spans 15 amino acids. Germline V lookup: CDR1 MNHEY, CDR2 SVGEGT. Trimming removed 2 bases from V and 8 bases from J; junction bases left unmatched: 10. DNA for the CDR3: TGTGCCAGCAGTTACCTACAGGGGGACCCGGGAGGCTACACCTTC. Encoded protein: CASSYLQGDPGGYTF.

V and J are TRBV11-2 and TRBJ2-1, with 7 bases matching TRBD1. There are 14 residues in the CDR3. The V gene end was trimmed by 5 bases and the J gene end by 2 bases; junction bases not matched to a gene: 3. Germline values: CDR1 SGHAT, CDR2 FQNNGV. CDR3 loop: CASSPGTAYNEQFF. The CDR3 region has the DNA TGTGCCAGCAGCCCCGGGACAGCCTACAATGAGCAGTTCTTC.

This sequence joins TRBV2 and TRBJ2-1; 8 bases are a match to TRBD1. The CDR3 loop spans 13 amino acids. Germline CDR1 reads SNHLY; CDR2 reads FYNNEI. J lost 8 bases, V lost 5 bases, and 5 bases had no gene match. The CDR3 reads CASSQNRGYEQFF. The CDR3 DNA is TGTGCCAGCAGTCAGAACAGGGGGTATGAGCAGTTCTTC.

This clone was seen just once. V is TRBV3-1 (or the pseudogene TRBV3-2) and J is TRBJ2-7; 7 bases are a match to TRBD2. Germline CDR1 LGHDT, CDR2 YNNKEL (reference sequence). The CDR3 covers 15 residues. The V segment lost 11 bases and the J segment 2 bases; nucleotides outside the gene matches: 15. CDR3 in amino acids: CAGSRRLADTYEQYF. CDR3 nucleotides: TGTGCCGGAAGCCGAAGACTAGCTGATACCTACGAGCAGTACTTC.

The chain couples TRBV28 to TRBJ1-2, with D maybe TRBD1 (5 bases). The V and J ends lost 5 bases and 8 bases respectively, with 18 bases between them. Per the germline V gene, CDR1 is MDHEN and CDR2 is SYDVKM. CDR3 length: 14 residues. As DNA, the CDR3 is TGTGCCAGCAGTATCCGGGACGGACTTTCAGGCTACACCTTC. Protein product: CASSIRDGLSGYTF.

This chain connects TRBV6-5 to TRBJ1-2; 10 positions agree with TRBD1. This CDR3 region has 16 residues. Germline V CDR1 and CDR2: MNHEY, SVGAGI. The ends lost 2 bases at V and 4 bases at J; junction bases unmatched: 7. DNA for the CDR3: TGTGCCAGCAGTTACAAGACAGGGGGCGCCGGCTATGGCTACACCTTC. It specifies CASSYKTGGAGYGYTF.